This T cell receptor (beta chain) was found in a study of blood T cell repertoires in COVID-19. For the study at large: The origin of the acute and convalescent COVID-19 samples was the United States, Italy and Spain. Nucleic acid was either cDNA or gDNA, and it came from T cells, B-cell-depleted T cells, or PBMCs.

Authors' analysis steps: The authors estimated nucleated cell counts from reference gene primer amplification. Produced via immunoSEQ multiplex PCR; TCRdb's table is partial and in-frame only. The V and J calls and clone size come from that table; D and trimming were worked out from the DNA. Of approximately 670,000 clones in the sample, more than 80% are singletons; the top ten hold roughly 0.25%. Germline CDR1 reads KGHSH; CDR2 reads LQKENI. The CDR3 loop spans 15 amino acids. V shed 3 bases and J shed 3 bases, with 13 bases lying between them. The rearrangement links TRBV18 to TRBJ2-3; D possibly corresponds to TRBD1 (6 bases). Sequencing was carried out using peripheral blood. The receptor's source is a woman aged 18-29 years with acute or convalescent COVID-19. The CDR3 loop is CASSPQGFITDTQYF. The CDR3 DNA is TGTGCCAGCTCACCCCAGGGGTTCATAACAGATACGCAGTATTTT. Supplemented by reference TRBV18 and TRBJ2-3, the full variable domain reads NAGVMQNPRHLVRRRGQEARLRCSPMKGHSHVYWYRQLPEEGLKFMVYLQKENIIDESGMPKERFSAEFPKEGPSILRIQQVVRGDSAAYFCASSPQGFITDTQYFGPGTRLTVL.